This TCR beta chain stems from a study of beta chain features in type 1 diabetes. V lost 4 bases to trimming and J lost 5 bases; unmatched junction nucleotides: 4. The CDR3 has 14 amino acids. Every participating donor gave one draw, a heparinised blood sample averaging roughly 100 mL. Cells sorted by CD45RO/CCR7/CD25/CD127/CD95/CD27 comprised CD4+ naive, central memory, regulatory and stem cell-like memory cells. Each sorted population was over 95% pure. Study results and limitations: Within each of all four CD4+ subsets, Type 1 diabetes patients had TCRB CDR3s that were moderately but significantly shorter.

Expressed TCRB transcripts were sequenced because the entire RNA isolate underwent reverse transcription. The method was immunoSEQ multiplex PCR; TCRdb's version includes in-frame clones alone and lacks a portion of them. The data hold under 900,000 clones, with roughly 16% observed a single time. This clone was observed a few times. Its antigen is unidentified. The clonotype was recovered from a woman aged 18-29 years in good health. The chain combines TRBV23-1 with TRBJ2-5, with 10 bases that match TRBD1. TRBV23-1 qualifies as an ORF whose function is uncertain. What was sequenced was naive CD4+ T cells from blood. CDR3 bases: TGCGCCAGCAGTCGAAAGACAGGGGGCGAGACCCAGTACTTC. Translation gives CASSRKTGGETQYF.